This TCR beta chain is drawn from a study of blood T cell repertoires in COVID-19 (dated by TCRdb to 2018 to 2020). Concerning the study at large: Collaborator samples came from the United States, Italy and Spain and covered acute and convalescent phases of COVID-19. The material from the prospective study consisted of cDNA or gDNA derived from T cells, B-cell-depleted T cells, or PBMCs. Subjects who had been exposed to COVID-19, were actively infected with it, or had recovered from it provided the deeply sampled blood TCRbeta repertoires that made up the dataset. The repertoires were released in a freely available public database meant as a resource for research on the immune response to SARS-CoV-2. Samples came from the ongoing ImmuneRACE study (first 160 participants) plus 1,254 subjects from 6 global collaborators. A de-identified subject ID, COVID-19 status, age in years and sex were almost always included in the sample metadata. Where available, HLA class I and class II types were taken from metadata supplied by the sample provider and were not determined by assay-based typing. The full study reports these points: Clinical and demographic metadata were provided uncurated, with the amount varying by source and participant.

Each collaborating institution followed its own protocols to collect whole blood in K2EDTA tubes. Collaborator samples were shipped for TCRbeta analysis as frozen whole blood, isolated PBMCs, or DNA extracted from either sample type. In regard to this clone: The antigen it recognizes is unknown. Base qualities were left out, and no much larger clone turns up one base away.

The junction shows trimming of 3 bases on V and 8 bases on J, plus 14 bases between the germline ends. The cysteine opens and the phenylalanine closes a CDR3 of 14 amino acids. The CDR3 DNA has 42 bases and is translated from base 1. Taken from the germline V gene (reference sequence), the CDR1 and CDR2 loops are LGHDT and YNNKEL. The immunoSEQ Assay, a bias-controlled multiplex PCR, was used to amplify TCRbeta CDR3 regions from genomic DNA. As for the authors' bioinformatics: Nucleated cell counts per sample were estimated from amplification of reference gene primers within the assay. To quantify the absolute abundance of each unique TCRbeta CDR3 rearrangement, sequence reads were collapsed and filtered. For each sample, productive Simpson clonality was calculated by taking the square root of Simpson's diversity index across productive rearrangements. Held by TCRdb, this immuneACCESS table contains in-frame sequences only and omits some clones. Under half of the omission traces to an unresolved V gene where checked; the cause of the rest is unknown. The V and J calls and clone size are taken from that table; D and trimming were inferred from the DNA. The sample contains 150,000 to 200,000 clones, about four fifths of them found a single time. The ten largest clonotypes hold 11% of the sample.

The chain is assembled from TRBV3-1 (or the pseudogene TRBV3-2) and TRBJ2-1, with TRBD2 tentatively as D gene (5 bases match). What was sequenced was peripheral blood. The TCR sequence derives from a man aged 55 to 70 with active or convalescent COVID-19. The bases read TGTGCCAGCAGCCACGGACTGGGAGTAGATGAGCAGTTCTTC. The translation is CASSHGLGVDEQFF.